The 18 T cell receptor beta chains presented below share a single source sample, sequenced in a study of T cell repertoires in ileal Crohn's disease. Measured with immunoSEQ multiplex PCR; TCRdb has only the in-frame clones, and not every one. The sample holds 4,500 to 7,000 clones, nearly 80% seen once. Described time point: inflamed ileum from the surgical specimen. Sequencing was performed on ileal tissue. The receptor source for this set is an adult with Crohn's disease.

The gene calls are TRBV7-2 and TRBJ1-6; D remains unclear. The germline CDR1 and CDR2 sequences are SGHTA and FQGNSA. The V gene lost 1 base and the J gene lost 0 bases, with 10 bases spanning the gap. The CDR3 totals 17 residues. The CDR3 DNA sequence: TGTGCCAGCAGCTTAGAAAGGGCAGGCTCCTATAATTCACCCCTCCACTTT. Translating gives CASSLERAGSYNSPLHF.

The V and J genes are TRBV14 and TRBJ1-2; possibly TRBD1 for D (5 bases). Trimming removed 3 bases from V and 5 bases from J, with 16 bases in between. CDR3 length equals 15 residues. Germline V gene data show CDR1 as SGHDN and CDR2 as FVKESK. CDR3: CASSHQTGRFYGYTF. For the CDR3, the DNA is TGTGCCAGCAGCCACCAGACGGGGCGATTTTATGGCTACACCTTC.

The gene calls are TRBV5-1 and TRBJ1-2; D gene unclear. Deletions cut 4 bases from V and 1 base from J, with 5 bases between. Germline CDR1 is SGHRS and CDR2 is YFSETQ. This CDR3 contains 12 residues. The chain's CDR3 is CASSMDNYGYTF. As DNA, the CDR3 is TGCGCCAGCAGCATGGATAACTATGGCTACACCTTC.

This clone occurred once. The rearrangement joins TRBV7-8 to TRBJ1-1; D is perhaps TRBD1 (5 bases). This CDR3 region has 14 residues. The germline V gene encodes CDR1 SGHVS and CDR2 FQNEAQ. With 1 base removed from V and 11 bases from J, the gap between germline ends came to 17 bases. For the CDR3, the DNA is TGTGCCAGCAGCTTAGGACCTCGGGGGTTGGGCGCTTTCTTT. This gives the protein CASSLGPRGLGAFF.

The chain links TRBV5-6 to TRBJ1-1, with a tentative D call TRBD1 (5 bases). The length of the CDR3 is 15 residues. The V end was cut by 3 bases, the J end by 0 bases, with 12 bases between. CDR1 is SGHDT and CDR2 is YYEEEE in the germline V gene. CDR3 bases: TGTGCCAGCAGCTATACCGGGACGGTGAACACTGAAGCTTTCTTT. It is translated as CASSYTGTVNTEAFF.

The chain carries TRBV11-1 and TRBJ1-1; maybe TRBD1 (6 bases). The CDR3 covers 14 residues. Trimming left V 5 bases short and J 5 bases short, with 15 bases between. Germline CDR1 and CDR2: SGHAT and FQDESV (reference sequence). CDR3: CASSEQQGRTEAFF. DNA for the CDR3: TGTGCCAGCAGCGAACAACAGGGTCGGACTGAAGCTTTCTTT.

The V call is TRBV7-9, the J call TRBJ1-1; D may be TRBD1 (5 bases). The CDR3 totals 14 residues. Germline loops: CDR1 SEHNR, CDR2 FQNEAQ (reference sequence). V lost 3 bases, J lost 2 bases, and 10 bases lay in between. The CDR3 region has the DNA TGTGCCAGCAGCTTGGGGACGGTCAACACTGAAGCTTTCTTT. Protein sequence: CASSLGTVNTEAFF.

The chain carries TRBV5-8 and TRBJ2-2, with D possibly matching TRBD1 (5 bases). CDR3 size: 11 residues. The V gene lost 4 bases and the J gene lost 10 bases, with 8 bases spanning the gap. Per the germline V gene, CDR1 is SGHTS and CDR2 is YDEGEE. The CDR3 nucleotides read TGTGCCAGCAGCAAGACAGCGGAGCTGTTTTTT. Translation gives CASSKTAELFF. The entire variable domain, with the rest obtained from reference TRBV5-8 and TRBJ2-2, is as follows: EAGVTQSPTHLIKTRGQQATLRCSPISGHTSVYWYQQALGLGLQFLLWYDEGEERNRGNFPPRFSGRQFPNYSSELNVNALELEDSALYLCASSKTAELFFGEGSRLTVL.

This clone was counted between two and nine times. This chain links TRBV11-1 with TRBJ2-7; 7 bases map to TRBD2. Trimming took 3 bases from V and 2 from J; bases not matched to a gene: 4. The CDR3 is 14 residues long. Germline lookup yields CDR1 SGHAT and CDR2 FQDESV (reference sequence). DNA for the CDR3: TGTGCCAGCAGCTTTTTAGCGGGTGCCTACGAGCAGTACTTC. It specifies CASSFLAGAYEQYF. The whole variable domain, remainder taken from reference TRBV11-1 and TRBJ2-7, is EAEVAQSPRYKITEKSQAVAFWCDPISGHATLYWYRQILGQGPELLVQFQDESVVDDSQLPKDRFSAERLKGVDSTLKIQPAELGDSAMYLCASSFLAGAYEQYFGPGTRLTVT.

Worth noting for this clone: The junction differs from germline at one of its ends, possibly a read error. The gene calls are TRBV4-1 and TRBJ2-5; possible D gene TRBD1, 5 bases. Germline V gene data show CDR1 as MGHRA and CDR2 as YSYEKL. CDR3 length: 15 residues. The CDR3 sequence is CASRQGSQGQETQYF. As DNA, the CDR3 is TGCGCCAGCAGACAAGGCTCGCAGGGCCAAGAGACCCAGTACTTC.

This clone was recorded a few times. The genes are TRBV2 and TRBJ1-1; 8 bases are shared with TRBD1. Germline CDR1 SNHLY, CDR2 FYNNEI. The junction had 8 bases not matched to a gene; V was cut back by 8 bases and J by 0 bases. The CDR3 contains 15 residues. CDR3 nucleotides: TGTGCCAGCGGACAGGGATTGTCTGTGAACACTGAAGCTTTCTTT. Protein sequence: CASGQGLSVNTEAFF.

The chain has TRBV11-2 and TRBJ2-1, with D tentatively TRBD1 (5 bases). The V end was cut by 1 base, the J end by 4 bases, with 14 bases between. The germline V gene has CDR1 SGHAT and CDR2 FQNNGV. The CDR3 has 16 residues. The DNA of the CDR3 is TGTGCCAGCAGCTTAGTATTGGACATCTCTTACAATGAGCAGTTCTTC. Encoded protein: CASSLVLDISYNEQFF.

This clone was detected only once. CDR3 DNA: TGTGCCAGCAGTTTAATGGCGAGATATAGCAATCAGCCCCAGCATTTT. It specifies CASSLMARYSNQPQHF. This chain uses TRBV28 with TRBJ1-5, with D unresolved. The V end was cut by 2 bases, the J end by 0 bases, with 11 bases between. The CDR3 has 16 residues. Germline CDR1 and CDR2: MDHEN and SYDVKM.

This clone was found a few times. V and J are TRBV7-2 and TRBJ2-1, with a possible D match to TRBD1 (6 bases). Germline CDR1 reads SGHTA; CDR2 reads FQGNSA. The V gene lost 4 bases and the J gene lost 5 bases, with 27 bases spanning the gap. The CDR3 contains 19 residues. DNA of the CDR3: TGTGCCAGCAGCTCCCAGGTTGCTGTATCAGGGACATCCCACAATGAGCAGTTCTTC. Encoded protein: CASSSQVAVSGTSHNEQFF.

The chain employs TRBV7-2 and TRBJ1-1, with TRBD1 identical over 8 bases. Germline CDR1 is SGHTA and CDR2 is FQGNSA. The ends lost 5 bases at V and 4 bases at J; junction bases unmatched: 3. This CDR3 has 13 residues. The CDR3, as DNA: TGTGCCAGCAGCCTAGGGACAGGCACTGAAGCTTTCTTT. It is translated as CASSLGTGTEAFF. Based on the CDR3 plus reference TRBV7-2 and TRBJ1-1, the full variable domain is GAGVSQSPSNKVTEKGKDVELRCDPISGHTALYWYRQSLGQGLEFLIYFQGNSAPDKSGLPSDRFSAERTGGSVSTLTIQRTQQEDSAVYLCASSLGTGTEAFFGQGTRLTVV.

This clone was seen only a few times. The J gene is TRBJ1-1, the V gene TRBV11-2; 7 bases align to TRBD1. V lost 1 base and J lost 1; bases outside the gene matches: 6. CDR3 length equals 16 residues. Germline values: CDR1 SGHAT, CDR2 FQNNGV. The CDR3 here is CASSLARGTANTEAFF. The CDR3 DNA reads TGTGCCAGCAGCTTAGCCAGGGGGACAGCGAACACTGAAGCTTTCTTT. The full variable domain, its missing parts supplied by reference TRBV11-2 and TRBJ1-1, is EAGVAQSPRYKIIEKRQSVAFWCNPISGHATLYWYQQILGQGPKLLIQFQNNGVVDDSQLPKDRFSAERLKGVDSTLKIQPAKLEDSAVYLCASSLARGTANTEAFFGQGTRLTVV.

The chain employs TRBV4-3 and TRBJ2-7; a weak D match, TRBD1 (5 bases). CDR3 size: 15 residues. The germline V and J ends were trimmed by 0 bases and 0 bases, with 9 bases remaining between them. CDR1 and CDR2 (germline): LGHNA, YSLEER. The CDR3 loop is CASSQDRVSSYEQYF. The CDR3 DNA reads as TGCGCCAGCAGCCAAGACAGGGTCTCCTCCTACGAGCAGTACTTC.

The gene calls are TRBV30 and TRBJ1-5; 9 nucleotides line up with TRBD1. The germline V gene encodes CDR1 GTSNPN and CDR2 SVGIG (reference sequence). The CDR3 has 17 residues. With 8 bases clipped from V and 0 bases from J, the junction kept 14 bases outside the gene matches. Written as DNA, the CDR3 is TGTGCCGTAACCGGGACAGGGACGTCCGTTAGCAATCAGCCCCAGCATTTT. Translating it yields CAVTGTGTSVSNQPQHF.